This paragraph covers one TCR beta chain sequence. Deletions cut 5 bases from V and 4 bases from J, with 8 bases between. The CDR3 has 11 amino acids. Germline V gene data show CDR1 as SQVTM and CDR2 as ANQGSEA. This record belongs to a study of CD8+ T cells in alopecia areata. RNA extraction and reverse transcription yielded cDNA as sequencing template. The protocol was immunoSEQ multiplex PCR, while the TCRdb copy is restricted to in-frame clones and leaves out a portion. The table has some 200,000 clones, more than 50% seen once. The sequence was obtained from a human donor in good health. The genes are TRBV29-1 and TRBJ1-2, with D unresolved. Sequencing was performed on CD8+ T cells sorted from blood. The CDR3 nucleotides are TGCAGCGTTCGACACTCCTATGGCTACACCTTC. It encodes CSVRHSYGYTF. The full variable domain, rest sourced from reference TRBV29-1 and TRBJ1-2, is SAVISQKPSRDICQRGTSLTIQCQVDSQVTMMFWYRQQPGQSLTLIATANQGSEATYESGFVIDKFPISRPNLTFSTLTVSNMSPEDSSIYLCSVRHSYGYTFGSGTRLTVV.